This record covers a single TCR beta chain. The data belong to a study of OX40 agonist ivuxolimab in advanced cancers. Overall study context: Three patients had partial responses: one hepatocellular carcinoma, two cutaneous melanoma.

Any history of autoimmune disease or systemic immunosuppression disqualified patients. TCRdb's table, derived via immunoSEQ multiplex PCR, lists solely in-frame clones and lacks some. The sample has tens of thousands of clones, about 91% seen once; the top ten hold around 2.6%. CDR1 and CDR2 (germline): SGHRS, YFSETQ. This CDR3 is built from 13 residues. V lost 5 bases and J lost 2, with 8 bases in between. This TCR was recovered from an adult with an advanced solid tumor such as melanoma, head and neck, liver or kidney cancer. The sample was CD4+ or CD8+ T cells sorted from blood, taken in a trial of the OX40 agonist ivuxolimab. The chain uses TRBV5-1 and TRBJ2-1; D is unclear. CDR3 coding DNA: TGCGCCAGCAGATCACTAACCTACAATGAGCAGTTCTTC. It codes for CASRSLTYNEQFF.